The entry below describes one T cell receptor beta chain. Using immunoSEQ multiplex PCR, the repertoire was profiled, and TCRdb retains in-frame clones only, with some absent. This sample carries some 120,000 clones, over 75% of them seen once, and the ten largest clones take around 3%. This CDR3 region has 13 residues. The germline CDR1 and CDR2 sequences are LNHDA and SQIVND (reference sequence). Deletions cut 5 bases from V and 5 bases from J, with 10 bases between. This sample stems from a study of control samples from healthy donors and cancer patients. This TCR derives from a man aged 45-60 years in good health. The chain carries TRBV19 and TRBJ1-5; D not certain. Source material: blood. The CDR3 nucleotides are TGTGCCAGTAGTGGTAGGTTATATCAGCCCCAGCATTTT. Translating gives CASSGRLYQPQHF.